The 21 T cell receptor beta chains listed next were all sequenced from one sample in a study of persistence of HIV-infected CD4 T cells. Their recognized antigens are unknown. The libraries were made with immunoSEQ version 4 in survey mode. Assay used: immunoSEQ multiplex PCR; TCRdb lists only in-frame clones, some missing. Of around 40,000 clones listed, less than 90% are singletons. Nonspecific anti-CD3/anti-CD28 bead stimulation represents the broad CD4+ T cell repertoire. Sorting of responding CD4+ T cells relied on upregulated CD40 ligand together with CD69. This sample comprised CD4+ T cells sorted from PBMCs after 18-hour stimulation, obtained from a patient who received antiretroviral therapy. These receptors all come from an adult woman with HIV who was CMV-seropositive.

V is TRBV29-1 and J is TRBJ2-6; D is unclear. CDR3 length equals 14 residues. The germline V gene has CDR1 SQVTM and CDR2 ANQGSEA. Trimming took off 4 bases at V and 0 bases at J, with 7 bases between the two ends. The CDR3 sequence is CSVAPYSGANVLTF. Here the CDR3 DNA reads TGCAGCGTTGCCCCCTACTCTGGGGCCAACGTCCTGACTTTC.

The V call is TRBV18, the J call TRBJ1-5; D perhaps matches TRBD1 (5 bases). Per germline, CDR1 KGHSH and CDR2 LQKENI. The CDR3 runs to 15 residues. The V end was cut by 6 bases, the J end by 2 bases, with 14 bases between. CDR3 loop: CASSQSGGGNQPQHF. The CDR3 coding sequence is TGTGCCAGCTCTCAATCGGGGGGGGGCAATCAGCCCCAGCATTTT. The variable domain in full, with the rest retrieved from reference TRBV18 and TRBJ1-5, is NAGVMQNPRHLVRRRGQEARLRCSPMKGHSHVYWYRQLPEEGLKFMVYLQKENIIDESGMPKERFSAEFPKEGPSILRIQQVVRGDSAAYFCASSQSGGGNQPQHFGDGTRLSIL.

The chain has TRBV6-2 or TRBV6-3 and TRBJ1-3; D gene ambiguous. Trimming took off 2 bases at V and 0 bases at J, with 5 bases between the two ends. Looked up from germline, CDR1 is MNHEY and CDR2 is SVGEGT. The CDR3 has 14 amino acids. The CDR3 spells CASSYGGSGNTIYF. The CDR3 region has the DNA TGTGCCAGCAGTTACGGAGGCTCTGGAAACACCATATATTTT.

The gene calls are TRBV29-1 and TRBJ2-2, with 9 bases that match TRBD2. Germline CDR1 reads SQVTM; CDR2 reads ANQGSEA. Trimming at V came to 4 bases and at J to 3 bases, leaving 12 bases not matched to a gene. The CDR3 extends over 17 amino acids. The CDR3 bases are TGCAGCGTTGGGTCTCAGGCTAGCGGGACCGACACCGGGGAGCTGTTTTTT. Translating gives CSVGSQASGTDTGELFF.

The CDR3 is CASSSSRYEQYF. DNA for the CDR3: TGTGCCAGCAGCTCGTCCCGCTACGAGCAGTACTTC. The chain has TRBV5-4 and TRBJ2-7; no definite D call. This CDR3 is 12 amino acids long. V gave up 3 bases and J gave up 3 bases, with 7 bases separating them. The germline V gene has CDR1 SGHNT and CDR2 YYREEE (reference sequence).

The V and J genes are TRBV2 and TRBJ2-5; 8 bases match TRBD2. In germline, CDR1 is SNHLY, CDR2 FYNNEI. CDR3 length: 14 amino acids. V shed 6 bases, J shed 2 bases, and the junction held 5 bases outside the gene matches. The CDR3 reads CASRTSGGQETQYF. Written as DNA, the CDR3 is TGTGCCAGCAGAACCTCGGGGGGGCAAGAGACCCAGTACTTC.

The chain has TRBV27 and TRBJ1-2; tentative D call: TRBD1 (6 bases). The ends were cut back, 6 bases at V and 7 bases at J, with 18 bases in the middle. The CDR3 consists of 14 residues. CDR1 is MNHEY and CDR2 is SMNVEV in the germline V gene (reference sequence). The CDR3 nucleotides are TGTGCCAGCAGGGAGCCGGGGGGCAAGGTTGGCTACACCTTC. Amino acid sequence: CASREPGGKVGYTF.

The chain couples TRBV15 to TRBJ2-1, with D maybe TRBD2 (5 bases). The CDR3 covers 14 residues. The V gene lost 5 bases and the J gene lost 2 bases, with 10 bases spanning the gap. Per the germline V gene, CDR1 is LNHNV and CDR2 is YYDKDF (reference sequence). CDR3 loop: CATSRGAAYNEQFF. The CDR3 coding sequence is TGTGCCACCAGCCGCGGAGCGGCCTACAATGAGCAGTTCTTC.

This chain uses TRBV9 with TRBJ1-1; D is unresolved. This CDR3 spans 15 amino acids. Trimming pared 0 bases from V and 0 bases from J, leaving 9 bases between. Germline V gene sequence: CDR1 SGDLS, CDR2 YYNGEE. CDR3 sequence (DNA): TGTGCCAGCAGCGTAGAGGGTCTGATGAACACTGAAGCTTTCTTT. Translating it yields CASSVEGLMNTEAFF.

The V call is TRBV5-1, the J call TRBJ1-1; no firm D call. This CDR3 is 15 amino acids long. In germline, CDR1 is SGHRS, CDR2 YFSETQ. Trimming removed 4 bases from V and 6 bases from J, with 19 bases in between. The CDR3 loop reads CASSPFAEGEAEAFF. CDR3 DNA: TGCGCCAGCAGCCCCTTTGCTGAGGGCGAGGCTGAAGCTTTCTTT.

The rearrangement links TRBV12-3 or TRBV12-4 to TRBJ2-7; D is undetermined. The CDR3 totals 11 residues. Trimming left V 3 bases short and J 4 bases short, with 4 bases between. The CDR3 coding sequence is TGTGCCAGCAGTTTGGGTTACGAGCAGTACTTC. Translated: CASSLGYEQYF.

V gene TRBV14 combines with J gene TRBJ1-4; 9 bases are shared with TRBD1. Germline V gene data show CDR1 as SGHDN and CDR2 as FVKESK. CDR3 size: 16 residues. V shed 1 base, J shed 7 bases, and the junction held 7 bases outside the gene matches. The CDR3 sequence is CASSQGDRGIGEKLFF. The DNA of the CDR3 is TGTGCCAGCAGCCAAGGTGACAGGGGGATTGGTGAAAAACTGTTTTTT. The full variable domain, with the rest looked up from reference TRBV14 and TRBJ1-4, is EAGVTQFPSHSVIEKGQTVTLRCDPISGHDNLYWYRRVMGKEIKFLLHFVKESKQDESGMPNNRFLAERTGGTYSTLKVQPAELEDSGVYFCASSQGDRGIGEKLFFGSGTQLSVL.

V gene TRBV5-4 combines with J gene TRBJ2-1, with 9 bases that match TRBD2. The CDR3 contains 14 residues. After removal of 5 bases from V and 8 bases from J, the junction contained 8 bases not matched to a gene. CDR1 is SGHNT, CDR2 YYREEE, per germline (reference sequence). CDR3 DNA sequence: TGTGCCAGCAGTCGGAGACTAGCGGTCGATGAGCAGTTCTTC. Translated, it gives CASSRRLAVDEQFF.

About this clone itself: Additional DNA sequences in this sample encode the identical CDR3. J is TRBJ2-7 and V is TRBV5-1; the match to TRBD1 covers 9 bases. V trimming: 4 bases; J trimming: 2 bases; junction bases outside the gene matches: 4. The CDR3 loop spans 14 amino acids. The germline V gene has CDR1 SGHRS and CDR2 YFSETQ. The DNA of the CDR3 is TGCGCCAGCAGCCCGGGACAGGGAGCCTACGAGCAGTACTTC. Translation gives CASSPGQGAYEQYF.

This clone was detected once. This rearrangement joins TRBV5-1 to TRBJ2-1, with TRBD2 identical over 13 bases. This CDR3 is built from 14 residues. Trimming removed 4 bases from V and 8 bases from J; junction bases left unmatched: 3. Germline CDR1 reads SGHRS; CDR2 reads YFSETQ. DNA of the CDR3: TGCGCCAGCAGCCTGGGACTAGCGGGGCATGAGCAGTTCTTC. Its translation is CASSLGLAGHEQFF.

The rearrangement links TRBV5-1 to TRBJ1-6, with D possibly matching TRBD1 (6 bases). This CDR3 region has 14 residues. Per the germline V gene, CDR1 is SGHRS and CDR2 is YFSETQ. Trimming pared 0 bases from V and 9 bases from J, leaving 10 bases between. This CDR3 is CASSLGQDISPLHF. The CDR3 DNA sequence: TGCGCCAGCAGCTTGGGACAGGACATTTCACCCCTCCACTTT.

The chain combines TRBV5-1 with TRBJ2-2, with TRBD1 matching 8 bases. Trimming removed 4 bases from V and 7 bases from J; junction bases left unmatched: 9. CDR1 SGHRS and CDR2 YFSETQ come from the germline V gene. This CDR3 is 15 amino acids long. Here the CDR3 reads CASSLRTGYSGELFF. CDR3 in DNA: TGCGCCAGCAGCCTCAGGACAGGGTATAGCGGGGAGCTGTTTTTT.

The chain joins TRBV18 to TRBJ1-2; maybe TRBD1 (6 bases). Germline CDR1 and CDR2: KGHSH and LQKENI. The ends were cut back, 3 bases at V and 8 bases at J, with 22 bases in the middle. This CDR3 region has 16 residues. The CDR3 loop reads CASSPLVAGAFSGYTF. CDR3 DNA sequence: TGTGCCAGCTCACCGCTGGTAGCGGGGGCATTCTCAGGCTACACCTTC. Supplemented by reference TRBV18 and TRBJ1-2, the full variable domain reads NAGVMQNPRHLVRRRGQEARLRCSPMKGHSHVYWYRQLPEEGLKFMVYLQKENIIDESGMPKERFSAEFPKEGPSILRIQQVVRGDSAAYFCASSPLVAGAFSGYTFGSGTRLTVV.

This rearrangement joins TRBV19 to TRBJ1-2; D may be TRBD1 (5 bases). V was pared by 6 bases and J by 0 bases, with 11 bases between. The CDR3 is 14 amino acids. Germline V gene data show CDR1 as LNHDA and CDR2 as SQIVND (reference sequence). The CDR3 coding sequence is TGTGCCAGTAGGTGGGGCAGCTCTAACTATGGCTACACCTTC. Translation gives CASRWGSSNYGYTF. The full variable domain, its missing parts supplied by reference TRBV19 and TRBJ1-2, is DGGITQSPKYLFRKEGQNVTLSCEQNLNHDAMYWYRQDPGQGLRLIYYSQIVNDFQKGDIAEGYSVSREKKESFPLTVTSAQKNPTAFYLCASRWGSSNYGYTFGSGTRLTVV.

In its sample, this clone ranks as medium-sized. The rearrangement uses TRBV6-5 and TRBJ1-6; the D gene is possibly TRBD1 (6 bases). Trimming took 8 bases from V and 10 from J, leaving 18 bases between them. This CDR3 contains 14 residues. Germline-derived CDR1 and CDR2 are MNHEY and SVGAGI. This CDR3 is CASGLTGFNSPLHF. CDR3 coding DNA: TGTGCCAGCGGCCTCACAGGGTTCAACTCACCCCTCCACTTT.

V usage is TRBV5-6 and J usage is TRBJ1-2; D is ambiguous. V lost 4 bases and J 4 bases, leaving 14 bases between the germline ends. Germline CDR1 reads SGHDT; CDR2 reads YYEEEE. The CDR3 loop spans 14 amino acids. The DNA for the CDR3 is TGTGCCAGCAGCCGATCCGGGATCCGCTATGGCTACACCTTC. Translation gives CASSRSGIRYGYTF.